This T cell receptor (beta chain) was recorded in a study of T cell responses to AZD1222 COVID-19 vaccine. The wider study: Combined were second doses at about 4 or about 12 weeks.

Whole-study results and caveats: The study sampled repertoires only after the peak T cell response. Following two doses of AZD1222, Spike-specific TCR breadth and depth rose.

Details on this clone: No antigen is known for it.

The CDR3 contains 16 residues. Germline V gene sequence: CDR1 LGHDT, CDR2 YNNKEL (reference sequence). The V and J ends lost 3 bases and 5 bases respectively, with 19 bases between them. Only in-frame clones appear in the TCRdb table, and some are missing; sequencing was by immunoSEQ multiplex PCR. The profile shows roughly 160,000 clones, approximately 93% of them singletons. This sequence was found in an adult in good health. The material sequenced was peripheral blood, taken on day 0 of AZD1222 vaccination. This sequence joins TRBV3-1 (or the pseudogene TRBV3-2) and TRBJ1-1; the D is unclear. CDR3: CASSHLGVRGGTEAFF. The CDR3 DNA reads as TGTGCCAGCAGCCACCTCGGGGTGCGGGGTGGAACTGAAGCTTTCTTT.